This T cell receptor (beta chain) was found in a study of blood T cells in healthy people across ages. Study-level points and caveats: Diversity was estimated from one million T cells, and these estimates were considered underestimates. Relative to aged donors, long-lived donors carried more naive CD4+ cells and displayed higher diversity. The unknown donor CMV status may have confounded expanded clonotype changes.

A single count supports this clonotype. Antigen unknown. The V end was cut by 0 bases, the J end by 3 bases, with 12 bases between. CDR3 length equals 15 residues. Germline V CDR1 and CDR2: MGHRA, YSYEKL. A second about 7 to 12 cycle PCR used barcoded and J-beta primers. Tagging of each cDNA molecule was performed by a template-switch adaptor with 12 random nucleotides. TCRdb recomputed calls from the 5' RACE reads with MiXCR, one row per CDR3 protein. The table lists about 600,000 distinct CDR3 sequences, under 55% of them singletons, with around 23% in the top ten. Sequenced: blood. The rearrangement joins TRBV4-1 to TRBJ2-7, with a possible D match to TRBD1 (7 bases). The clonotype originates from a man older than 75 in good health. CDR3 loop: CASSQDLQGGYEQYF. The CDR3 DNA sequence: TGCGCCAGCAGCCAAGATCTGCAGGGGGGCTACGAGCAGTACTTC.